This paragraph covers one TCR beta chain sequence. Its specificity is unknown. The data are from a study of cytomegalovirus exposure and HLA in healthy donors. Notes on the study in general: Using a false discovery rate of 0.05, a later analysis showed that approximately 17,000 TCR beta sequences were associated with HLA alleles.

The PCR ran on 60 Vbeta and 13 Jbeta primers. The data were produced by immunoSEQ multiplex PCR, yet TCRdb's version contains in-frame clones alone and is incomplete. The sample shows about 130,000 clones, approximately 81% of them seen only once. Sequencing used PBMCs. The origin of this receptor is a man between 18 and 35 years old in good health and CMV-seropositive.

CDR3 residues: CASSLWAGADTQYF. CDR3 DNA: TGTGCCAGCAGTTTATGGGCGGGGGCAGATACGCAGTATTTT. The J gene is TRBJ2-3, the V gene TRBV27, with TRBD2 matching over 7 bases. V shed 1 base and J 4 bases; nucleotides not matched to a gene: 2. CDR3 length: 14 residues. Germline V gives CDR1 MNHEY, CDR2 SMNVEV (reference sequence).